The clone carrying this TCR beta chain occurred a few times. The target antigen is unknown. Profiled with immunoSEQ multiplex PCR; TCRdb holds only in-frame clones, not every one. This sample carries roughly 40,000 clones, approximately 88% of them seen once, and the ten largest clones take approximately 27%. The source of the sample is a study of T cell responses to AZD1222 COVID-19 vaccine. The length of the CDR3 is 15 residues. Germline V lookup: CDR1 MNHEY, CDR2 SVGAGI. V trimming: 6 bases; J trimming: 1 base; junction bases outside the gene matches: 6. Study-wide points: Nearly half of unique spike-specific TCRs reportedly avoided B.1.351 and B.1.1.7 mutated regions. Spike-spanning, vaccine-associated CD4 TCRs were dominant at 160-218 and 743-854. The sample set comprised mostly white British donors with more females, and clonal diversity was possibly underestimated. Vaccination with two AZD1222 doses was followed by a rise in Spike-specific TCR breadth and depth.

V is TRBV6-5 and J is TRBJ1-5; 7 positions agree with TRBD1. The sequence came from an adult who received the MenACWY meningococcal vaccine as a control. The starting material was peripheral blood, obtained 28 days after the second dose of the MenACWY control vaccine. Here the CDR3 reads CASRPTGLSNQPQHF. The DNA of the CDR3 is TGTGCCAGCAGACCGACAGGGCTGAGCAATCAGCCCCAGCATTTT.